The 17 T cell receptor beta chains below come from one sample, sequenced in a study of cytomegalovirus exposure and HLA in healthy donors. PCR employed 60 Vbeta and 13 Jbeta primers. Clones were read by immunoSEQ multiplex PCR, and TCRdb kept only the in-frame ones, dropping some. Among 200,000 to 250,000 clones listed, about 80% were seen once. The sample consisted of PBMCs. These receptors were taken from a woman aged 40 to 50 in good health and CMV-seronegative.

The rearrangement joins TRBV28 to TRBJ1-5; 11 bases match TRBD1. The CDR3 spans 16 residues. V lost 5 bases, J lost 6 bases, and 9 bases stayed unmatched. Germline V gene lookup returns CDR1 MDHEN and CDR2 SYDVKM. As DNA, the CDR3 is TGTGCCAGCAGTCTCAGGGGGGGGACAGGGGGTCAGCCCCAGCATTTT. It translates to CASSLRGGTGGQPQHF.

This chain links TRBV4-3 with TRBJ1-6, with D hard to call. CDR3 length: 16 residues. V shed 0 bases and J shed 0 bases, with 6 bases lying between them. The germline CDR1 and CDR2 sequences are LGHNA and YSLEER. The CDR3 nucleotides are TGCGCCAGCAGCCAAGATCCACTCTCCTATAATTCACCCCTCCACTTT. Protein product: CASSQDPLSYNSPLHF.

The rearrangement uses TRBV6-5 and TRBJ1-2, with 7 bases fitting TRBD1. CDR1 and CDR2 from the germline V gene are MNHEY and SVGAGI. The CDR3 is made up of 12 amino acids. The junction had 2 bases not matched to a gene; V was cut back by 2 bases and J by 8 bases. In nucleotides, the CDR3 is TGTGCCAGCAGTTACCAGGGGGGCGGCTACACCTTC. Translating gives CASSYQGGGYTF.

This chain uses TRBV28 with TRBJ1-2; D is perhaps TRBD1 (5 bases). This CDR3 has 15 residues. V shed 5 bases and J shed 5 bases, with 18 bases lying between them. The germline CDR1 and CDR2 sequences are MDHEN and SYDVKM. CDR3 DNA sequence: TGTGCCAGCAGTGGCTACGGTCAGGGAGGATATGGCTACACCTTC. This codes for CASSGYGQGGYGYTF.

The J gene is TRBJ2-7, the V gene TRBV10-2; 7 bases match TRBD1. The CDR3 covers 13 residues. J was trimmed by 3 bases and V by 7 bases; bases with no gene match: 6. Per germline, CDR1 WSHSY and CDR2 SAAADI. This CDR3 reads CASKQGLGYEQYF. The CDR3 nucleotides read TGCGCCAGCAAACAGGGGCTGGGCTACGAGCAGTACTTC.

The chain uses TRBV4-2 and TRBJ2-5; 7 positions match TRBD1. The length of the CDR3 is 15 residues. Germline V gene data show CDR1 as LGHNA and CDR2 as YNFKEQ. V shed 1 base and J 5 bases; nucleotides not matched to a gene: 7. The CDR3 region is CASSQGRGSMETQYF. CDR3 nucleotides: TGTGCCAGCAGCCAAGGCAGGGGGTCTATGGAGACCCAGTACTTC.

This sequence joins TRBV27 and TRBJ2-7, with D maybe TRBD2 (5 bases). The germline CDR1 and CDR2 sequences are MNHEY and SMNVEV (reference sequence). The CDR3 has 16 residues. V lost 4 bases and J 3 bases, leaving 19 bases between the germline ends. The DNA for the CDR3 is TGTGCCAGCAGTTCCCGTCGAATGTCTAGCAACTACGAGCAGTACTTC. Translating it yields CASSSRRMSSNYEQYF.

This clone was counted a single time. The chain couples TRBV6-5 to TRBJ1-2, with D possibly being TRBD1 (6 bases). This CDR3 contains 15 residues. The ends were cut back, 6 bases at V and 4 bases at J, with 18 bases in the middle. CDR1 and CDR2 (germline): MNHEY, SVGAGI. The CDR3 loop reads CASRNRDISFYGYTF. Here the CDR3 DNA reads TGTGCCAGCAGAAACCGGGACATCTCTTTCTATGGCTACACCTTC.

The CDR3 region is CASSPDSLDTQYF. CDR3 bases: TGCGCCAGCAGCCCGGACTCCTTGGATACGCAGTATTTT. The gene calls are TRBV5-1 and TRBJ2-3; tentative D call: TRBD2 (5 bases). Per the germline V gene, CDR1 is SGHRS and CDR2 is YFSETQ. This CDR3 contains 13 residues. V was shortened by 4 bases and J by 6 bases, with 12 bases between the two germline ends. Based on the CDR3 plus reference TRBV5-1 and TRBJ2-3, the full variable domain is KAGVTQTPRYLIKTRGQQVTLSCSPISGHRSVSWYQQTPGQGLQFLFEYFSETQRNKGNFPGRFSGRQFSNSRSEMNVSTLELGDSALYLCASSPDSLDTQYFGPGTRLTVL.

The table lists this clone with a count of one. The same CDR3 is also encoded by other DNA sequences in this sample. V is TRBV9 and J is TRBJ2-7; possibly TRBD1 for D (6 bases). The CDR3 covers 16 residues. The V and J ends lost 0 bases and 0 bases respectively, with 13 bases between them. Germline V gene sequence: CDR1 SGDLS, CDR2 YYNGEE. DNA for the CDR3: TGTGCCAGCAGCGTAGGGGGTCAGGGGAGCTCCTACGAGCAGTACTTC. Protein: CASSVGGQGSSYEQYF.

This clone was found a few times. The CDR3 loop reads CSVEDTGTGLGANYGYTF. In nucleotides, the CDR3 is TGCAGCGTTGAAGATACGGGGACAGGGCTGGGAGCTAACTATGGCTACACCTTC. The chain combines TRBV29-1 with TRBJ1-2; 9 nucleotides line up with TRBD1. The V gene's germline CDR1 is SQVTM and CDR2 ANQGSEA. V dropped 0 bases and J dropped 0; count of bases not matched to a gene: 11. This CDR3 is built from 18 residues.

CDR3 sequence: CASSFGGGTDTQYF. CDR3 coding DNA: TGTGCCAGCAGTTTCGGGGGGGGCACAGATACGCAGTATTTT. V gene TRBV27 combines with J gene TRBJ2-3, with 8 bases identical to TRBD2. Losses at the gene ends were 3 bases for V and 1 base for J; bases not matched to a gene: 0. The CDR3 is made up of 14 amino acids. CDR1 is MNHEY, CDR2 SMNVEV, per germline (reference sequence).

This sequence joins TRBV5-1 and TRBJ2-5; D remains unclear. V was shortened by 6 bases and J by 5 bases, with 14 bases between the two germline ends. The CDR3 sequence is 13 residues long. Per the germline V gene, CDR1 is SGHRS and CDR2 is YFSETQ. CDR3 coding DNA: TGCGCCAGCACCCCCGGTTCGGTCGAGACCCAGTACTTC. Translation: CASTPGSVETQYF.

The rearrangement links TRBV18 to TRBJ2-7, with unresolved D. This CDR3 contains 14 residues. Per germline, CDR1 KGHSH and CDR2 LQKENI. The ends were cut back, 1 base at V and 0 bases at J, with 7 bases in the middle. Written as DNA, the CDR3 is TGTGCCAGCTCACCACGCAGGAACTCCTACGAGCAGTACTTC. This encodes CASSPRRNSYEQYF.

In DNA form, the CDR3 reads TGCGCCAGCAGCCAAGATTCCAGGGGGCTGTTAGATACGCAGTATTTT. It codes for CASSQDSRGLLDTQYF. The rearrangement joins TRBV4-3 to TRBJ2-3, with 8 bases lining up with TRBD1. The V and J ends lost 0 bases and 5 bases, in that order; junction bases with no gene match: 7. CDR3 length: 16 amino acids. Per germline, CDR1 LGHNA and CDR2 YSLEER.

The chain combines TRBV5-1 with TRBJ2-7; TRBD2 agrees at 14 bases. V lost 4 bases to trimming and J lost 5 bases; unmatched junction nucleotides: 5. The CDR3 has 15 amino acids. Germline V gene data show CDR1 as SGHRS and CDR2 as YFSETQ. The CDR3 DNA follows: TGCGCCAGCAGCCCGGGGACTAGCGGGGGAAACGAGCAGTACTTC. Protein sequence: CASSPGTSGGNEQYF.

V is TRBV7-9 and J is TRBJ1-4; D is unresolved. V shed 5 bases and J shed 4 bases, with 5 bases lying between them. Germline V gene sequence: CDR1 SEHNR, CDR2 FQNEAQ (reference sequence). The CDR3 totals 12 residues. The CDR3 protein is CASSPRNEKLFF. The CDR3 nucleotides are TGTGCCAGCAGCCCCCGTAATGAAAAACTGTTTTTT.